The 22 T cell receptor beta chains below all came from one sample that was sequenced in a study of blood T cell repertoires in COVID-19. The protocol was immunoSEQ multiplex PCR, while the TCRdb copy is restricted to in-frame clones and leaves out a portion. The sample has some 120,000 clones; approximately 85% are singletons. The source material was peripheral blood. The receptors here all came from a woman over 75 with acute or convalescent COVID-19.

About this clone itself: Other DNA sequences in the same sample also yield this CDR3. The V and J genes are TRBV19 and TRBJ1-5; TRBD1 matches 7 bases. Germline trimming cut 5 bases from V and 4 bases from J; bases unmatched to any gene: 2. This CDR3 is 13 amino acids long. Germline V gene sequence: CDR1 LNHDA, CDR2 SQIVND (reference sequence). The CDR3 region is CASSLRGNQPQHF. CDR3 in DNA: TGTGCCAGTAGTCTCAGGGGGAATCAGCCCCAGCATTTT.

The count of this clone is one. CDR3 amino acids: CASSYFQENTEAFF. DNA of the CDR3: TGTGCCAGCAGTTACTTTCAGGAGAACACTGAAGCTTTCTTT. The chain is built from TRBV6-5 and TRBJ1-1; D uncertain. Trimming removed 1 base at V and 1 base at J, with 7 bases between. Germline lookup yields CDR1 MNHEY and CDR2 SVGAGI. The CDR3 is 14 amino acids.

The chain couples TRBV6-1 to TRBJ1-4; D uncertain. V was shortened by 0 bases and J by 7 bases, with 9 bases between the two germline ends. The CDR3 sequence is 14 residues long. Germline CDR1 reads MNHNS; CDR2 reads SASEGT. The CDR3 DNA reads TGTGCCAGCAGTGAAGCTAGTCAGGTTGAAAAACTGTTTTTT. Protein sequence: CASSEASQVEKLFF.

The chain employs TRBV4-1 and TRBJ1-2; TRBD1 is a possible D gene (5 bases). V dropped 0 bases and J dropped 5 bases, with 7 bases sitting between them. The CDR3 totals 13 residues. In germline, CDR1 is MGHRA, CDR2 YSYEKL. CDR3 sequence reads: CASSQDGGYGYTF. In DNA form, the CDR3 reads TGCGCCAGCAGCCAAGACGGGGGGTATGGCTACACCTTC.

V gene TRBV4-2 combines with J gene TRBJ2-1; D is perhaps TRBD2 (7 bases). The length of the CDR3 is 15 residues. Germline V lookup: CDR1 LGHNA, CDR2 YNFKEQ. Trimming removed 2 bases at V and 2 bases at J, with 10 bases between. Written as DNA, the CDR3 is TGTGCCAGCAGCCAATCGGGGGGCCCCTACAATGAGCAGTTCTTC. It codes for CASSQSGGPYNEQFF.

The chain joins TRBV4-3 to TRBJ1-2, with 8 bases matching TRBD1. V was pared by 0 bases and J by 2 bases, with 2 bases of the junction left unmatched. Germline CDR1 and CDR2: LGHNA and YSLEER. The CDR3 is 15 amino acids. The CDR3 loop is CASSQDRGQNYGYTF. The CDR3 bases are TGCGCCAGCAGCCAAGACAGGGGGCAAAACTATGGCTACACCTTC.

This rearrangement joins TRBV5-1 to TRBJ2-7, with D possibly TRBD2 on 5 matching bases. The CDR3 sequence is 12 residues long. The V end lost 4 bases, the J end lost 6 bases, and 11 bases lay between the germline ends. Germline V gene lookup returns CDR1 SGHRS and CDR2 YFSETQ. The DNA of the CDR3 is TGCGCCAGCAGCCATGACCGGGGCGAGCAGTACTTC. Translating gives CASSHDRGEQYF.

The chain uses TRBV4-1 and TRBJ1-2; 9 nucleotides match TRBD1. This CDR3 has 15 amino acids. Germline V gene lookup returns CDR1 MGHRA and CDR2 YSYEKL. The V gene end was trimmed by 4 bases and the J gene end by 5 bases; junction bases not matched to a gene: 8. CDR3 coding DNA: TGCGCCAGCAGCCTGCCGGGACAGGGTCTTTATGGCTACACCTTC. Its protein is CASSLPGQGLYGYTF.

The chain carries TRBV10-2 and TRBJ1-2; TRBD1 aligns across 8 bases. The V gene end was trimmed by 3 bases and the J gene end by 1 base; junction bases not matched to a gene: 7. This CDR3 has 16 amino acids. CDR1 and CDR2 from the germline V gene are WSHSY and SAAADI. CDR3 protein: CASSDGTGGVNYGYTF. As DNA, the CDR3 is TGCGCCAGCAGTGACGGGACAGGCGGCGTTAACTATGGCTACACCTTC.

This clone has just one count. The chain carries TRBV19 and TRBJ1-6, with unresolved D. The V and J ends lost 3 bases and 4 bases respectively, with 7 bases between them. Germline V gene data show CDR1 as LNHDA and CDR2 as SQIVND (reference sequence). The CDR3 covers 14 residues. CDR3 protein: CASSMKHYNSPLHF. CDR3 nucleotide sequence: TGTGCCAGTAGTATGAAACATTATAATTCACCCCTCCACTTT.

V usage is TRBV20-1 and J usage is TRBJ1-2; no clear D. The germline V gene has CDR1 DFQATT and CDR2 SNEGSKA (reference sequence). The CDR3 spans 12 residues. Trimming pared 3 bases from V and 6 bases from J, leaving 11 bases between. As DNA, the CDR3 is TGCAGTGCTAGTTCACTCCTGGATGGCTACACCTTC. This translates into CSASSLLDGYTF.

The chain recombines TRBV18 with TRBJ1-3; possible D gene TRBD1, 6 bases. The CDR3 has 12 amino acids. The germline CDR1 and CDR2 sequences are KGHSH and LQKENI. Trimming took 2 bases from V and 10 from J, leaving 9 bases between them. In DNA form, the CDR3 reads TGTGCCAGCTCACCAGACAGGCCAACCATATATTTT. It encodes CASSPDRPTIYF.

The chain employs TRBV3-1 (or the pseudogene TRBV3-2) and TRBJ1-1; D remains unclear. This CDR3 is built from 16 residues. Trimming pared 4 bases from V and 1 base from J, leaving 16 bases between. CDR1 and CDR2 (germline): LGHDT, YNNKEL (reference sequence). CDR3 nucleotides: TGTGCCAGCAGCCCCCCCTCTTTTACTGGGAACACTGAAGCTTTCTTT. Translating it yields CASSPPSFTGNTEAFF.

The chain employs TRBV14 and TRBJ1-1; D ambiguous. CDR3 length equals 17 residues. CDR1 SGHDN and CDR2 FVKESK come from the germline V gene. Trimming took 4 bases from V and 5 from J, leaving 23 bases between them. The CDR3 bases are TGTGCCAGCAGCCTACTCCGGGGTGGGGAGGATAGGACTGAAGCTTTCTTT. Translating gives CASSLLRGGEDRTEAFF.

DNA of the CDR3: TGTGCCAGCAGCCGTCGGACGGGATCGGAGACCCAGTACTTC. Translation gives CASSRRTGSETQYF. The chain is built from TRBV3-1 (or the pseudogene TRBV3-2) and TRBJ2-5; TRBD2 might be the D (5 bases). V shed 4 bases and J shed 5 bases, with 14 bases lying between them. The V gene's germline CDR1 is LGHDT and CDR2 YNNKEL (reference sequence). The CDR3 consists of 14 residues.

A single count supports this clone. The gene calls are TRBV19 and TRBJ1-1; D is ambiguous. V lost 3 bases and J lost 7, with 9 bases in between. The germline V gene has CDR1 LNHDA and CDR2 SQIVND (reference sequence). CDR3 length: 12 residues. The CDR3 region has the DNA TGTGCCAGTAGTATTCGATCCAGTGAAGCTTTCTTT. Translation gives CASSIRSSEAFF.

The chain employs TRBV21-1 and TRBJ2-7; TRBD1 reflects the table's D call only, with no check against the DNA. TRBV21-1 is classified as a pseudogene. This CDR3 contains 15 residues. In DNA form, the CDR3 reads TGTGCCAGCAGCAAGAACGGGGACAGGGAGTACGAGCAGTACTTC. Translation: CASSKNGDREYEQYF.

The J gene is TRBJ2-1, the V gene TRBV5-1; D not resolved. Trimming left V 3 bases short and J 0 bases short, with 13 bases between. The CDR3 has 16 residues. Germline loops: CDR1 SGHRS, CDR2 YFSETQ. CDR3 in DNA: TGCGCCAGCAGCTCGTTGAGTGAGAGCTCCTACAATGAGCAGTTCTTC. It is translated as CASSSLSESSYNEQFF.

This clone was seen just once. The chain joins TRBV6-4 to TRBJ1-4, with TRBD1 matching over 12 bases. Trimming cost V 6 bases and J 3 bases; bases outside gene matches: 5. The CDR3 has 16 amino acids. Germline loops: CDR1 MRHNA, CDR2 SNTAGT. This CDR3 is CASRPGQGAANEKLFF. CDR3 nucleotide sequence: TGTGCCAGCAGGCCGGGACAGGGGGCGGCTAATGAAAAACTGTTTTTT.

This clone was seen a handful of times. This sequence joins TRBV12-3 or TRBV12-4 and TRBJ1-1; tentative D call: TRBD1 (5 bases). The CDR3 is 13 amino acids. V gave up 3 bases and J gave up 1 base, with 6 bases separating them. This chain's CDR3 is CASSFGQNTEAFF. In nucleotides, the CDR3 is TGTGCCAGCAGTTTCGGACAGAACACTGAAGCTTTCTTT.

This rearrangement joins TRBV27 to TRBJ2-1, with TRBD1 matching 7 bases. Germline loops: CDR1 MNHEY, CDR2 SMNVEV (reference sequence). Trimming at V came to 2 bases and at J to 6 bases, leaving 7 bases not matched to a gene. This CDR3 is built from 15 residues. This CDR3 reads CASSLRQGPFNEQFF. Here the CDR3 DNA reads TGTGCCAGCAGTTTACGACAGGGCCCCTTCAATGAGCAGTTCTTC.

The chain uses TRBV28 and TRBJ2-1, with 7 bases matching TRBD1. The CDR3 is 15 amino acids. Germline V CDR1 and CDR2: MDHEN, SYDVKM. The V gene end was trimmed by 7 bases and the J gene end by 1 base; junction bases not matched to a gene: 7. The CDR3: CASTPGGRSYNEQFF. The CDR3 region has the DNA TGTGCCAGCACTCCAGGGGGTAGGTCCTACAATGAGCAGTTCTTC.